This T cell receptor beta chain was captured in a study of beta chain features in type 1 diabetes. This clone turned up a few times. Staining for CD45RO/CCR7/CD25/CD127/CD95/CD27 allowed sorting of CD4+ naive, central memory, regulatory and stem cell-like memory cells. Each population that was sorted was more than 95% pure. Sequencing targeted expressed TCRB transcripts, as all isolated RNA had been reverse transcribed. An average roughly 3.3 million reads came from naive, central memory and regulatory T cell samples. Clones were sequenced by immunoSEQ multiplex PCR, and TCRdb holds only the in-frame ones, with some missing. The sample carries over 350,000 clones, around 15% recorded once. The sample comprised naive CD4+ T cells from blood. The origin of this receptor is a woman younger than 35 in good health.

The CDR3 reads CAWSDGGRYNEQFF. Here the CDR3 DNA reads TGTGCCTGGAGTGACGGGGGGCGGTACAATGAGCAGTTCTTC. The chain joins TRBV30 to TRBJ2-1; possible D gene TRBD2, 7 bases. Trimming cost V 1 base and J 4 bases, with 11 bases left between them. CDR1 is GTSNPN and CDR2 is SVGIG in the germline V gene (reference sequence). The CDR3 is made up of 14 amino acids.